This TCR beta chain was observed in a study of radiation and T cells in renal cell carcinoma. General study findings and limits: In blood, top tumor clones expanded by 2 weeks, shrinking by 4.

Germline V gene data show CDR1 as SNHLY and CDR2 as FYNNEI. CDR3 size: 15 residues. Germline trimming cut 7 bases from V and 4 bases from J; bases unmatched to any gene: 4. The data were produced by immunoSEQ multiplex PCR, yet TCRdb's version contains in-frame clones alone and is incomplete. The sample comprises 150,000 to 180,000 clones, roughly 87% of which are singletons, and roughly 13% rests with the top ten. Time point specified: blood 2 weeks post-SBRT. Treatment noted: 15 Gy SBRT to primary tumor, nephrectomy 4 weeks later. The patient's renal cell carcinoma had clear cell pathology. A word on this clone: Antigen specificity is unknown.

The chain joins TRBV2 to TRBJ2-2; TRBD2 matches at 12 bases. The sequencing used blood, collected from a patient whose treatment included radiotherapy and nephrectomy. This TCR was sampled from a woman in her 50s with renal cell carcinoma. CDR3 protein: CASKKTSGSTGELFF. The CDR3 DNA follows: TGTGCCAGCAAAAAGACTAGCGGGAGCACCGGGGAGCTGTTTTTT.